Sequencing of this T cell receptor beta chain was carried out in a study of regulatory T cells in long-lasting Graves disease. Study summary: Treatment with antithyroid drugs for over 5 years, together with positive TSH receptor antibodies, meant persistent Graves' disease.

Noted time point: persistent/refractory GD, antithyroid drugs over 5 years with positive TRAb. With RNA extracted from PBMCs as input, the TCR library was made. Germline V gene sequence: CDR1 SEHNR, CDR2 FQNEAQ (reference sequence). Trimming stripped 5 bases from V and 0 bases from J, with 16 bases between. This CDR3 has 16 residues. As for this clonotype: Its antigen remains unidentified.

Arm-PCR of CDR3 regions with iRepertoire HTBI primers generated TCR beta libraries. TCRdb reprocessed the multiplex PCR reads with MiXCR, giving one entry per CDR3 protein. The top ten hold over 6% of the sample, which has about 470,000 distinct CDR3 sequences, approximately 21% seen once. Findings of the study overall: Persistent disease showed a preference for TRBV28, TRBJ1-2 and TRBJ2-5. Among the persistent patients, 2,500 to 3,000 public clonotypes were shared, more than the 850 to 1,000 shared among new patients.

The rearrangement uses TRBV7-9 and TRBJ2-5; D may correspond to TRBD1 or TRBD2 (6 bases each). The receptor was derived from a female donor with Graves disease. Source: peripheral blood mononuclear cells (PBMCs), taken when the disease was refractory, from a patient treated with antithyroid drugs. For the CDR3, the DNA is TGTGCCAGCAGCCCGGCGGGACAATCGTACCAAGAGACCCAGTACTTC. Its protein product is CASSPAGQSYQETQYF.